The T cell receptor beta chain under discussion was sequenced for a study of cytomegalovirus exposure and HLA in healthy donors. Worth noting for this clone: Its antigen is unknown.

The PCR had 60 Vbeta and 13 Jbeta primers. TCRdb's table, derived via immunoSEQ multiplex PCR, lists solely in-frame clones and lacks some. This repertoire includes about 67,000 clones. Study observations and caveats: The study designated 150 or so TCR beta chains cytomegalovirus-associated.

What was sequenced was PBMCs. The sequence derives from a boy younger than 18 in good health and CMV-seronegative.

For the CDR3, the DNA is TGCAGCGCCGTCCGAGGTCAGGGGGAAGGAGATACGCAGTATTTT. The encoded protein is CSAVRGQGEGDTQYF. This chain joins TRBV29-1 and TRBJ2-3; 7 bases align to TRBD1. The germline V gene encodes CDR1 SQVTM and CDR2 ANQGSEA. The V segment lost 7 bases and the J segment 5 bases; nucleotides outside the gene matches: 15. This CDR3 contains 15 residues.